This T cell receptor beta chain was identified in a study of T cell changes during pregnancy in multiple sclerosis (dated by TCRdb to the late 2010s). Looking at the study overall: The study looked at changes in the T cell repertoire across pregnancy in women with multiple sclerosis.

Libraries came from the immunoSEQ multiplex PCR assay. This is the immuneACCESS table as TCRdb keeps it, with only in-frame sequences that have V and J called. A part of the clones is gone; compared with another copy, unresolved V genes explain less than half, and the rest is unexplained. The sample records some 38,000 clones, about 89% of which are singletons. The ten largest clones capture 0.46% of the sample. Concerning this clone: This receptor's antigen is unknown. Base qualities are not recorded, but no much larger clone differs from it by a single base.

Spanning cysteine to phenylalanine, the CDR3 consists of 18 amino acids. CDR3 DNA is the only sequence kept; it has 54 bases, read in frame from the first base. V was cut back by 3 bases and J by 1 base, leaving a gap of 16 bases between them. From a lookup of the germline V gene, CDR1 and CDR2 are KGHSH and LQKENI. This sequence was found in a female donor in good health, enrolled as a control in a pregnancy study. Specimen: CD4+ T cells from peripheral blood mononuclear cells, collected in the third trimester of pregnancy. The V gene is TRBV18 and the J gene is TRBJ1-6, with the D gene uncertain. The DNA is TGTGCCAGCTCACCGGTATCGGGGAGCGGGTCCTATAATTCACCCCTCCACTTT. Its translation reads: CASSPVSGSGSYNSPLHF.